This T cell receptor beta chain was documented in a study of blood T cell repertoires in COVID-19. Participants spanned ages about 18 to 100 years and resided in roughly 22 US areas. Participant-given clinical history determined each cohort assignment. The V and J ends lost 7 bases and 5 bases respectively, with 12 bases between them. CDR3 length: 12 amino acids. Germline CDR1 MGHDK, CDR2 SYGVNS. Assay used: immunoSEQ multiplex PCR; TCRdb lists only in-frame clones, some missing. Of 300,000 to 400,000 clones in the sample, roughly 88% were seen once. The sample taken for sequencing was PBMCs or T cells enriched from blood (not recorded which). V is TRBV25-1 and J is TRBJ2-7; tentative D call: TRBD1 (6 bases). This TCR derives from a woman between 25 and 40 years old with acute COVID-19. CDR3 in amino acids: CASTSQGHEQYF. CDR3 bases: TGTGCCAGCACCTCACAGGGCCACGAGCAGTACTTC.